This is a list of T cell receptor beta chains from one sample in a study of read filtering for tumor transcriptome and immune sequencing. TCRdb re-called the reads with MiXCR, one entry per CDR3 protein. The sample gives around 130,000 distinct CDR3 sequences, roughly 13% of which show up once; about 8.6% is in the top ten. The specimen was a population of CD138-negative cells sorted from bone marrow. These receptors originate from a donor over 35 with multiple myeloma. Each CDR3 is given with its conserved first and last residue. A D gene is named only where the DNA matches it firmly. Clone size, where shown, is once, few, many, or a class for clones that have expanded.

d_call,v_call,cdr3_length,clone_size,j_call,cdr3_nt,cdr3_aa
TRBD2,TRBV11-2,15,many,TRBJ2-2,TGTGCCAGCAGCTTCGGCGGGAGGAAGGTCGGGGAGCTGTTTTTT,CASSFGGRKVGELFF
-,TRBV7-9,15,many,TRBJ2-1,TGTGCCAGCGCATTCTTACAGACTTCCTACAATGAGCAGTTCTTC,CASAFLQTSYNEQFF
TRBD2,TRBV5-1,15,many,TRBJ2-1,TGCGCCAGCAGTTCGACTAGCGGGGTCTACAATGAGCAGTTCTTC,CASSSTSGVYNEQFF
-,TRBV29-1,13,many,TRBJ2-2,TGCAGCGTTGAAGGGGGATCTCTAGGGGAGCTGTTTTTT,CSVEGGSLGELFF
TRBD2,TRBV2,20,many,TRBJ2-3,TGTGCCAGCAGTGAATATGTCGGGGGGAAAGGGGCAGGGTCGACAGATACGCAGTATTTT,CASSEYVGGKGAGSTDTQYF
TRBD2,TRBV6-1,16,-,TRBJ2-5,TGTGCCAGCAGCGTCGTACTAGCGGGAGTCCAAGAGACCCAGTACTTC,CASSVVLAGVQETQYF
-,TRBV10-3,15,few,TRBJ2-1,TGTGCCATCAGTGATGGGACAATCTCCTACAATGAGCAGTTCTTC,CAISDGTISYNEQFF
TRBD1,TRBV4-1,17,many,TRBJ2-7,TGCGCCAGCAGCCAAGGGGCCGGGACAGGGAATACCTACGAGCAGTACTTC,CASSQGAGTGNTYEQYF
-,TRBV7-2,15,many,TRBJ2-5,TGTGCCAGCAGCTACAAATTTGGGGGCGGGGAGACCCAGTACTTC,CASSYKFGGGETQYF
TRBD2,TRBV9,15,many,TRBJ2-7,TGTGCCAGCAGCCCCCGGAGCGGGGCCCCCTACGAGCAGTACTTC,CASSPRSGAPYEQYF
-,TRBV6-2/TRBV6-3,14,many,TRBJ1-1,TGTGCCAGCAGGATACAGGCCACCGACACTGAAGCTTTCTTT,CASRIQATDTEAFF
-,TRBV19,14,many,TRBJ2-5,TGTGCCAGTAAAGGTCCGGGATCGGTCGAGACCCAGTACTTC,CASKGPGSVETQYF
TRBD1,TRBV3-1,15,-,TRBJ2-3,TGTGCCAGCAGCTTTCCAGGACAGGGGGTAGATACGCAGTATTTT,CASSFPGQGVDTQYF
-,TRBV6-5,15,-,TRBJ2-2,TGTGCCAGCGGTTACGGGCGAGGGGGCACCGGGGAGCTGTTTTTT,CASGYGRGGTGELFF
TRBD1,TRBV5-1,15,many,TRBJ2-1,TGCGCCAGCAGCTTATGGACAGGAATACCCGATGAGCAGTTCTTC,CASSLWTGIPDEQFF
TRBD2,TRBV4-1,16,many,TRBJ2-1,TGCGCCAGCAGCCCGAGGACTAGCGGGGGACCCAATGAGCAGTTCTTC,CASSPRTSGGPNEQFF
-,TRBV29-1,12,many,TRBJ1-1,TGCAGCGGTAACGGGGACTTCCCTGAAGCTTTCTTT,CSGNGDFPEAFF
TRBD2,TRBV20-1,16,many,TRBJ2-3,TGCAGTGCTAGAGACCCGACTAGCGGGATGGCAGATACGCAGTATTTT,CSARDPTSGMADTQYF